The 14 T cell receptor beta chains below were found in one sample sequenced in a study of cytomegalovirus exposure and HLA in healthy donors. Only in-frame clones appear in the TCRdb table, and some are missing; sequencing was by immunoSEQ multiplex PCR. The sample records fewer than 100,000 clones, around 94% being singletons. Sequences were obtained from PBMCs. The receptor source for this set is a woman between 18 and 29 years old in good health and CMV-seropositive.

The rearrangement joins TRBV18 to TRBJ1-1, with 8 nucleotides matching TRBD1. V lost 4 bases, J lost 5 bases, and 9 bases stayed unmatched. From germline, CDR1 is KGHSH and CDR2 LQKENI. CDR3 size: 15 residues. CDR3 DNA: TGTGCCAGCTCACGATTCACAGGGGGTGATACTGAAGCTTTCTTT. This translates into CASSRFTGGDTEAFF.

The chain is built from TRBV7-8 and TRBJ1-5, with D unresolved. Germline V CDR1 and CDR2: SGHVS, FQNEAQ. This CDR3 has 16 residues. The V end lost 0 bases, the J end lost 3 bases, and 12 bases lay between the germline ends. CDR3 DNA: TGTGCCAGCAGCTTAGCGGGCTGGGCGATCAATCAGCCCCAGCATTTT. This gives the protein CASSLAGWAINQPQHF.

V is TRBV5-1 and J is TRBJ1-4; 11 nucleotides line up with TRBD1. This CDR3 is built from 14 residues. CDR1 is SGHRS and CDR2 is YFSETQ in the germline V gene. Trimming removed 4 bases from V and 12 bases from J; junction bases left unmatched: 8. CDR3 sequence: CASSQGTGGLELFF. The DNA for the CDR3 is TGCGCCAGCAGCCAAGGGACAGGGGGACTCGAACTGTTTTTT. The variable domain in full, completed from reference TRBV5-1 and TRBJ1-4, reads KAGVTQTPRYLIKTRGQQVTLSCSPISGHRSVSWYQQTPGQGLQFLFEYFSETQRNKGNFPGRFSGRQFSNSRSEMNVSTLELGDSALYLCASSQGTGGLELFFGSGTQLSVL.

The V gene is TRBV19, the J gene TRBJ1-1; D gene unclear. The CDR3 covers 11 residues. Trimming removed 6 bases from V and 4 bases from J, with 6 bases in between. Germline V CDR1 and CDR2: LNHDA, SQIVND (reference sequence). The CDR3 here is CASSYVTEAFF. The CDR3 DNA reads TGTGCCAGTAGCTATGTCACTGAAGCTTTCTTT.

This chain uses TRBV30 with TRBJ2-7; 7 bases fit TRBD2. The germline gives CDR1 GTSNPN, CDR2 SVGIG (reference sequence). The CDR3 has 14 residues. The junction had 6 bases not matched to a gene; V was cut back by 0 bases and J by 4 bases. This CDR3 is CAWSVRDYMYEQYF. The CDR3 bases are TGTGCCTGGAGTGTACGGGACTACATGTACGAGCAGTACTTC.

The chain recombines TRBV4-2 with TRBJ2-3, with 7 positions matching TRBD2. Per the germline V gene, CDR1 is LGHNA and CDR2 is YNFKEQ. Germline trimming cut 0 bases from V and 5 bases from J; bases unmatched to any gene: 5. The CDR3 has 15 amino acids. The DNA for the CDR3 is TGTGCCAGCAGCCAAGATGGTGCGGGGGAAGATACGCAGTATTTT. Protein: CASSQDGAGEDTQYF.

The chain combines TRBV7-9 with TRBJ2-7; possible D gene TRBD2, 6 bases. The germline V and J ends were trimmed by 4 bases and 2 bases, with 12 bases remaining between them. Germline CDR1 is SEHNR and CDR2 is FQNEAQ (reference sequence). The CDR3 loop spans 14 amino acids. The CDR3 DNA follows: TGTGCCAGCAGCTCTCCGCGGGGAGCCTACGAGCAGTACTTC. Its translation: CASSSPRGAYEQYF.

The CDR3 coding sequence is TGTGCCAGCAGTCCCGGGACAGGGTTCGAGCAGTACTTC. Translation gives CASSPGTGFEQYF. The chain links TRBV6-5 to TRBJ2-7, with 9 bases identical to TRBD1. The CDR3 consists of 13 residues. V dropped 5 bases and J dropped 6; count of bases not matched to a gene: 5. The germline V gene has CDR1 MNHEY and CDR2 SVGAGI.

This rearrangement joins TRBV4-3 to TRBJ1-1; unclear D gene. V shed 0 bases and J shed 2 bases, with 16 bases lying between them. CDR3 length equals 17 residues. Per the germline V gene, CDR1 is LGHNA and CDR2 is YSLEER. CDR3 DNA sequence: TGCGCCAGCAGCCAAGAATGGGCAGTCCGTCAAAACACTGAAGCTTTCTTT. Its translation: CASSQEWAVRQNTEAFF.

The chain uses TRBV6-5 and TRBJ2-7; TRBD1 agrees at 8 bases. The CDR3 extends over 16 amino acids. J gave up 5 bases and V 1 base, and 10 bases lay outside the gene matches. Per the germline V gene, CDR1 is MNHEY and CDR2 is SVGAGI. The CDR3 region is CASSYFIGRGQNEQYF. The CDR3, as DNA: TGTGCCAGCAGTTACTTCATTGGCAGGGGGCAGAACGAGCAGTACTTC.

The chain couples TRBV11-2 to TRBJ2-5; a possible D gene is TRBD2 (5 bases). CDR1 and CDR2 (germline): SGHAT, FQNNGV. Trimming pared 2 bases from V and 5 bases from J, leaving 9 bases between. The CDR3 extends over 13 amino acids. CDR3 sequence (DNA): TGTGCCAGCAGCTTATCGCGGGTGGAGACCCAGTACTTC. Translation gives CASSLSRVETQYF.

V gene TRBV5-6 combines with J gene TRBJ2-3; 11 bases match TRBD2. With V trimmed by 3 bases and J by 11 bases, 8 bases remained unmatched. Per germline, CDR1 SGHDT and CDR2 YYEEEE. This CDR3 is 14 amino acids long. The CDR3 reads CASSSGLAGGMQYF. CDR3 nucleotide sequence: TGTGCCAGCAGCTCAGGGCTAGCGGGAGGTATGCAGTATTTT. Variable domain in full (rest from reference TRBV5-6 and TRBJ2-3): DAGVTQSPTHLIKTRGQQVTLRCSPKSGHDTVSWYQQALGQGPQFIFQYYEEEERQRGNFPDRFSGHQFPNYSSELNVNALLLGDSALYLCASSSGLAGGMQYFGPGTRLTVL.

This clone is a singleton in its sample. The chain joins TRBV19 to TRBJ2-6, with D perhaps TRBD1 (5 bases). Per germline, CDR1 LNHDA and CDR2 SQIVND (reference sequence). The ends were cut back, 5 bases at V and 0 bases at J, with 8 bases in the middle. This CDR3 has 15 amino acids. The CDR3 bases are TGTGCCAGTAGTCAGGGTGTCTCTGGGGCCAACGTCCTGACTTTC. Translation: CASSQGVSGANVLTF.

The rearrangement uses TRBV9 and TRBJ1-3; D remains unclear. Per germline, CDR1 SGDLS and CDR2 YYNGEE. CDR3 size: 13 residues. The ends were cut back, 0 bases at V and 4 bases at J, with 5 bases in the middle. The CDR3 loop is CASSVDRGNTIYF. The CDR3 DNA reads as TGTGCCAGCAGCGTAGATCGGGGAAACACCATATATTTT.